These 5 T cell receptor beta chains were sequenced from one sample in a study of tissue T cells after allogeneic stem cell transplantation. The time point was: mouse harvest day 7 after allogeneic transplant. Each mouse received 10^7 T-cell-depleted marrow cells plus 10^6 splenic CD5+ T cells by tail vein. Assay used: immunoSEQ multiplex PCR; TCRdb lists only in-frame clones, some missing. The data contain more than 3,500 clones, around 64% of them singletons. Sequencing used spleen. The origin of the receptors is a female BALB/c mouse given C57BL/6 T cells with graft-versus-host disease after an allogeneic hematopoietic cell transplant.

A remark on this clone: The gene symbols are mouse symbols. The read falls 1 residue short of the CDR3 end, and the missing part is taken from the germline J gene. This chain joins TRBV19 and TRBJ1-4; tentatively, D is TRBD1 (6 bases). V was trimmed by 0 bases and J by 0 bases, leaving 6 bases between them. This CDR3 spans 15 amino acids. Germline V gene data show CDR1 as FNHDT and CDR2 as SITEND (reference sequence). The DNA read from the CDR3 is TGTGCCAGCAGTATAGGGGGGCTTTCCAACGAAAGATTATTT. Its protein product is CASSIGGLSNERLF. The entire CDR3 sequence reads CASSIGGLSNERLFF.

About this clone itself: Mouse names are used for the genes. The read ends 1 residue shy of where the CDR3 ends; the end is completed using the germline J gene. The chain uses TRBV26 and TRBJ1-4; TRBD1 is a possible D gene (5 bases). Germline CDR1 and CDR2: KGHPV and FQNQEV (reference sequence). V shed 0 bases and J shed 0 bases, with 8 bases lying between them. The CDR3 spans 16 residues. The CDR3 bases that were read are TGTGCCAGCAGTCTGTCTGGGGGGATTTCCAACGAAAGATTATTT. Translated, it gives CASSLSGGISNERLF. The complete CDR3 protein is CASSLSGGISNERLFF.

In the case of this clone: Any gene name here is a mouse gene name. The read ends 1 residue early relative to the CDR3; the germline J gene fills the gap. The chain uses TRBV3 and TRBJ1-1, with 7 bases that match TRBD1. The CDR3 runs to 13 residues. CDR1 and CDR2 from the germline V gene are SNHLY and FYNGKV (reference sequence). The V gene end was trimmed by 6 bases and the J gene end by 1 base; junction bases not matched to a gene: 2. The DNA read from the CDR3 is TGTGCCAGCAGTCGACAGGGAAACACAGAAGTCTTC. Amino acids: CASSRQGNTEVF. The complete CDR3 protein is CASSRQGNTEVFF.

This clone is judged medium-sized (0.01 to 0.1%). Mouse gene names and germline throughout. The read finishes 1 residue shy of the CDR3 end, and the germline J gene is used to complete it. The chain links TRBV13-2 to TRBJ2-1; no firm D call. V was clipped by 2 bases and J by 4 bases, with 7 bases between them. This CDR3 has 13 residues. Germline-derived CDR1 and CDR2 are NNHNN and SYGAGS (reference sequence). The part of the CDR3 DNA that was read is TGTGCCAGCGGTGAGCACTCTTATGCTGAGCAGTTC. Amino acid sequence: CASGEHSYAEQF. The full CDR3 sequence reads CASGEHSYAEQFF.

This clone was counted between two and nine times. The listed genes are named as in mouse. The CDR3 end falls 1 residue outside the read, so it is completed with the germline J gene. The chain recombines TRBV5 with TRBJ2-5; no reliable D call. Looked up from germline, CDR1 is LGHNA and CDR2 is YNLKQL (reference sequence). Between the trimmed V and J ends, which lost 0 bases and 5 bases, there was a span of 0 bases. This CDR3 has 11 residues. The CDR3 bases that were read are TGTGCCAGCAGCCAAGAAGACACCCAGTAC. Its translation: CASSQEDTQY. The whole CDR3 protein is CASSQEDTQYF.